This T cell receptor (beta chain) was sequenced during a study of T cell responses to AZD1222 COVID-19 vaccine. Turning to the study itself: It was second doses at about 4 or about 12 weeks that were pooled.

Overall study results and limits: Spike-specific TCRs gained breadth and depth after people received two AZD1222 doses.

In germline, CDR1 is SGHKS, CDR2 YYEKEE (reference sequence). Trimming took 0 bases from V and 3 from J, leaving 13 bases between them. This CDR3 has 15 residues. A note on this clone: The antigen remains undetermined.

Clones were sequenced by immunoSEQ multiplex PCR, and TCRdb holds only the in-frame ones, with some missing. Of about 190,000 clones listed, approximately 90% are singletons. Sequenced material: peripheral blood, taken on day 0 of AZD1222 vaccination. The V and J genes are TRBV5-5 and TRBJ2-7; no reliable D call. The source of this sequence is an adult in good health. The CDR3 nucleotides read TGTGCCAGCAGCTTGGCTTGGGGAATAGACTACGAGCAGTACTTC. Its translation is CASSLAWGIDYEQYF.